Listed here are 32 T cell receptor beta chains from one sample, sequenced in a study of blood T cell repertoires in COVID-19. Sequencing used immunoSEQ multiplex PCR; TCRdb keeps in-frame clones, though not all of them. The profile shows some 250,000 clones, 70% to 90% of them singletons. The specimen was PBMCs or T cells enriched from blood (not recorded which). The receptors were sampled from a woman in her fifties or sixties who had recovered from COVID-19.

This chain links TRBV28 with TRBJ1-4; D ambiguous. With 7 bases removed from V and 0 bases from J, the gap between germline ends came to 6 bases. Germline CDR1 is MDHEN and CDR2 is SYDVKM. The CDR3 length is 13 residues. The DNA of the CDR3 is TGTGCCAGCACGGGAACAACTAATGAAAAACTGTTTTTT. The encoded protein is CASTGTTNEKLFF.

V and J are TRBV7-9 and TRBJ1-5; 7 positions match TRBD1. V was pared by 3 bases and J by 5 bases, with 1 base of the junction left unmatched. The CDR3 sequence is 13 residues long. The V gene's germline CDR1 is SEHNR and CDR2 FQNEAQ (reference sequence). In DNA, the CDR3 is TGTGCCAGCAGCTTCAGGGGGGATCAGCCCCAGCATTTT. This encodes CASSFRGDQPQHF. Using reference TRBV7-9 and TRBJ1-5 for the parts outside the CDR3, the full variable domain is DTGVSQNPRHKITKRGQNVTFRCDPISEHNRLYWYRQTLGQGPEFLTYFQNEAQLEKSRLLSDRFSAERPKGSFSTLEIQRTEQGDSAMYLCASSFRGDQPQHFGDGTRLSIL.

V and J are TRBV15 and TRBJ2-3; TRBD1 is a possible D gene (5 bases). The CDR3 is 14 amino acids. The germline gives CDR1 LNHNV, CDR2 YYDKDF (reference sequence). Trimming cost V 2 bases and J 4 bases, with 10 bases left between them. For the CDR3, the DNA is TGTGCCACCAGCAGAATACAGGCGGCAGATACGCAGTATTTT. Translation gives CATSRIQAADTQYF.

The rearrangement uses TRBV27 and TRBJ2-7; 10 bases match TRBD2. Germline V gene lookup returns CDR1 MNHEY and CDR2 SMNVEV (reference sequence). J was trimmed by 0 bases and V by 6 bases; bases with no gene match: 2. CDR3 length equals 14 residues. The CDR3 reads CASRGLASSYEQYF. The CDR3 nucleotides read TGTGCCAGCAGGGGACTAGCGAGCTCCTACGAGCAGTACTTC.

The chain combines TRBV5-4 with TRBJ1-5, with D perhaps matching TRBD1 (6 bases). The V and J ends lost 5 bases and 5 bases respectively, with 29 bases between them. The CDR3 has 19 residues. The germline CDR1 and CDR2 sequences are SGHNT and YYREEE (reference sequence). The CDR3 DNA reads as TGTGCCAGCAGGGGGGGGAACGGACAGTTTTTTGATTGGTATCAGCCCCAGCATTTT. Its translation is CASRGGNGQFFDWYQPQHF.

The chain has TRBV28 and TRBJ2-3; 9 nucleotides match TRBD2. Germline V gene sequence: CDR1 MDHEN, CDR2 SYDVKM. This CDR3 region has 15 residues. V shed 6 bases and J 3 bases; nucleotides not matched to a gene: 7. The DNA for the CDR3 is TGTGCCAGCAGCTTAGCGGGAGCCGGGACAGATACGCAGTATTTT. Translating it yields CASSLAGAGTDTQYF.

In regard to this clone: At the DNA level, this CDR3 is encoded by other sequences in the same sample as well. The chain is built from TRBV5-1 and TRBJ1-1, with 7 positions matching TRBD1. CDR1 and CDR2 from the germline V gene are SGHRS and YFSETQ. V shed 0 bases and J 0 bases; nucleotides not matched to a gene: 5. The length of the CDR3 is 16 residues. The chain's CDR3 is CASSLGGTDLNTEAFF. As DNA, the CDR3 is TGCGCCAGCAGCTTGGGGGGGACAGATCTGAACACTGAAGCTTTCTTT.

This rearrangement joins TRBV6-5 to TRBJ1-2, with TRBD1 matching over 12 bases. Trimming at V came to 2 bases and at J to 8 bases, leaving 6 bases not matched to a gene. Germline V gives CDR1 MNHEY, CDR2 SVGAGI. The CDR3 covers 15 residues. CDR3 sequence reads: CASSYGTGGWGGYTF. The CDR3, as DNA: TGTGCCAGCAGTTACGGGACAGGGGGCTGGGGGGGCTACACCTTC.

The chain employs TRBV18 and TRBJ1-2, with D perhaps matching TRBD1 (6 bases). V was clipped by 0 bases and J by 1 base, with 15 bases between them. The CDR3 has 17 residues. The V gene's germline CDR1 is KGHSH and CDR2 LQKENI. In DNA, the CDR3 is TGTGCCAGCTCACCACCGGGGGCAGGGCTTGGTAACTATGGCTACACCTTC. It yields the protein CASSPPGAGLGNYGYTF. Full variable domain (remainder filled in from reference TRBV18 and TRBJ1-2): NAGVMQNPRHLVRRRGQEARLRCSPMKGHSHVYWYRQLPEEGLKFMVYLQKENIIDESGMPKERFSAEFPKEGPSILRIQQVVRGDSAAYFCASSPPGAGLGNYGYTFGSGTRLTVV.

This clone was observed once. The chain employs TRBV28 and TRBJ1-2; possible D gene TRBD1, 6 bases. The germline CDR1 and CDR2 sequences are MDHEN and SYDVKM. Trimming shortened V by 3 bases and J by 2 bases, and 10 bases separated the two germline ends. The CDR3 is 14 residues long. The chain's CDR3 is CASSFNRGNYGYTF. The DNA of the CDR3 is TGTGCCAGCAGTTTTAATAGGGGGAACTATGGCTACACCTTC.

The chain carries TRBV30 and TRBJ1-1; D unclear. Germline CDR1 and CDR2: GTSNPN and SVGIG (reference sequence). CDR3 length equals 12 residues. The V and J ends lost 2 bases and 4 bases respectively, with 8 bases between them. Here the CDR3 DNA reads TGTGCCTGGAGTCGGAGTAGCACTGAAGCTTTCTTT. This encodes CAWSRSSTEAFF.

The V and J genes are TRBV19 and TRBJ2-1, with 8 bases that match TRBD2. The CDR3 runs 14 residues. Trimming removed 4 bases from V and 5 bases from J; junction bases left unmatched: 4. The germline CDR1 and CDR2 sequences are LNHDA and SQIVND (reference sequence). CDR3 protein: CASSTSLADNEQFF. CDR3 in DNA: TGTGCCAGTAGTACCTCACTAGCGGACAATGAGCAGTTCTTC.

CDR3 coding DNA: TGTGCCAGCAGCTTGTGGGACAGCTCCTACAATGAGCAGTTCTTC. This encodes CASSLWDSSYNEQFF. The chain links TRBV5-8 to TRBJ2-1, with 7 bases lining up with TRBD1. The CDR3 runs 15 residues. Germline lookup yields CDR1 SGHTS and CDR2 YDEGEE. V shed 1 base, J shed 0 bases, and the junction held 1 base outside the gene matches.

The genes are TRBV5-4 and TRBJ2-1; TRBD2 agrees at 7 bases. This CDR3 has 14 residues. CDR1 and CDR2 from the germline V gene are SGHNT and YYREEE (reference sequence). Trimming removed 0 bases from V and 8 bases from J; junction bases left unmatched: 5. CDR3 nucleotide sequence: TGTGCCAGCAGCTTGGATTTTGGGGGGGATGAGCAGTTCTTC. Its translation is CASSLDFGGDEQFF.

This chain uses TRBV28 with TRBJ2-1; TRBD2 agrees at 8 bases. The germline V gene has CDR1 MDHEN and CDR2 SYDVKM. After removal of 6 bases from V and 10 bases from J, the junction contained 2 bases not matched to a gene. This CDR3 contains 11 residues. The DNA of the CDR3 is TGTGCCAGCAGCATAGCGGGAGAGCAGTTCTTC. Translating it yields CASSIAGEQFF.

The chain carries TRBV5-1 and TRBJ2-2; TRBD1 might be the D (7 bases). The V and J ends lost 4 bases and 0 bases respectively, with 16 bases between them. The CDR3 runs 17 residues. Germline CDR1 is SGHRS and CDR2 is YFSETQ. This CDR3 is CASSLAPGGPNTGELFF. CDR3 nucleotides: TGCGCCAGCAGCCTGGCCCCAGGGGGGCCGAACACCGGGGAGCTGTTTTTT.

This chain connects TRBV28 to TRBJ2-7; 7 bases fit TRBD2. The CDR3 consists of 14 residues. Unmatched junction bases numbered 6, after V lost 5 bases and J lost 2 bases. Germline V gene sequence: CDR1 MDHEN, CDR2 SYDVKM. The CDR3 DNA reads as TGTGCCAGCAGTGCCCTAGCGGAGGCCTACGAGCAGTACTTC. It is translated as CASSALAEAYEQYF.

This clone was seen only a few times. The V gene is TRBV9, the J gene TRBJ1-5; TRBD1 is a possible D gene (6 bases). Germline lookup yields CDR1 SGDLS and CDR2 YYNGEE. V was shortened by 7 bases and J by 0 bases, with 14 bases between the two germline ends. This CDR3 contains 15 residues. CDR3 protein: CASHRQDDSNQPQHF. CDR3 coding DNA: TGTGCCAGCCATCGACAGGATGATAGCAATCAGCCCCAGCATTTT.

V and J are TRBV7-9 and TRBJ1-1; 10 bases line up with TRBD1. The germline V gene encodes CDR1 SEHNR and CDR2 FQNEAQ (reference sequence). The J segment lost 4 bases and the V segment lost 5 bases, leaving 4 bases of the junction unmatched. The CDR3 is 14 amino acids. The CDR3 nucleotides read TGTGCCAGCAGCCGGTGGGACAGGGGCACTGAAGCTTTCTTT. Its protein is CASSRWDRGTEAFF.

This clone showed up just once. The chain combines TRBV3-1 (or the pseudogene TRBV3-2) with TRBJ2-5; 9 bases fit TRBD1. V was clipped by 1 base and J by 6 bases; unmatched bases: 9. The CDR3 extends over 16 amino acids. Germline lookup yields CDR1 LGHDT and CDR2 YNNKEL (reference sequence). CDR3 sequence reads: CASSQADRGGQKTQYF. The CDR3 DNA reads TGTGCCAGCAGCCAAGCCGACAGGGGGGGCCAGAAGACCCAGTACTTC.

The chain has TRBV6-2 or TRBV6-3 and TRBJ1-2; 8 bases line up with TRBD1. This CDR3 spans 17 amino acids. Germline loops: CDR1 MNHEY, CDR2 SVGEGT. The ends lost 6 bases at V and 8 bases at J; junction bases unmatched: 20. The CDR3 spells CASSVRRDRRAQVGYTF. CDR3 in DNA: TGTGCCAGCAGCGTGAGACGGGACAGGCGGGCCCAGGTGGGCTACACCTTC.

As to this clone: Other DNA sequences of this sample code for an identical CDR3. This chain uses TRBV28 with TRBJ2-3; D call uncertain. Looked up from germline, CDR1 is MDHEN and CDR2 is SYDVKM. This CDR3 region has 11 residues. V was shortened by 5 bases and J by 6 bases, with 6 bases between the two germline ends. The CDR3 here is CASSPRDTQYF. CDR3 in DNA: TGTGCCAGCAGTCCCAGGGATACGCAGTATTTT.

With respect to this clone: The same CDR3 is also encoded by other DNA sequences in this sample. The chain employs TRBV5-1 and TRBJ2-3; the match to TRBD2 covers 12 bases. CDR1 SGHRS and CDR2 YFSETQ come from the germline V gene. V was clipped by 4 bases and J by 5 bases; unmatched bases: 5. The length of the CDR3 is 15 residues. In DNA form, the CDR3 reads TGCGCCAGCAGCCTGGGACTAGCGGGTGTAGATACGCAGTATTTT. Its translation is CASSLGLAGVDTQYF.

V is TRBV2 and J is TRBJ1-1; D remains unclear. Germline assignment: CDR1 SNHLY and CDR2 FYNNEI. V gave up 7 bases and J gave up 0 bases, with 9 bases separating them. CDR3 length equals 13 residues. DNA of the CDR3: TGTGCCAGCACTAGATCCATGAACACTGAAGCTTTCTTT. As protein: CASTRSMNTEAFF.

This rearrangement joins TRBV12-3 or TRBV12-4 to TRBJ1-4, with D hard to call. Between the trimmed V and J ends, which lost 6 bases and 4 bases, there was a span of 9 bases. CDR3 length: 13 residues. The CDR3 is CASSPFLNEKLFF. CDR3 coding DNA: TGTGCCAGCAGCCCTTTCCTTAATGAAAAACTGTTTTTT.

The chain carries TRBV19 and TRBJ1-3; TRBD1 matches 7 bases. The CDR3 is 16 residues long. The V and J ends lost 5 bases and 0 bases, in that order; junction bases with no gene match: 7. Germline loops: CDR1 LNHDA, CDR2 SQIVND (reference sequence). The CDR3 reads CASSPRGQNSGNTIYF. The DNA of the CDR3 is TGTGCCAGTAGTCCGCGGGGACAGAACTCTGGAAACACCATATATTTT.

Concerning this clone itself: A junction end diverges from the germline sequence, so it may reflect a read error. This rearrangement joins TRBV7-9 to TRBJ2-7; 7 nucleotides match TRBD1. This CDR3 comprises 12 residues. Looked up from germline, CDR1 is SEHNR and CDR2 is FQNEAQ (reference sequence). This CDR3 reads CASSYQGQLSIF. In nucleotides, the CDR3 is TGTGCCAGCAGCTACCAGGGACAGCTATCAATCTTC.

The chain recombines TRBV30 with TRBJ1-1; D is possibly TRBD1 (5 bases). The CDR3 is made up of 12 amino acids. The germline V gene encodes CDR1 GTSNPN and CDR2 SVGIG (reference sequence). Trimming cost V 3 bases and J 5 bases, with 10 bases left between them. The CDR3 protein is CAWSPDTTEAFF. In nucleotides, the CDR3 is TGTGCCTGGAGCCCGGACACGACTGAAGCTTTCTTT.

As to this clone: In the same sample, other DNA sequences code for this CDR3. V and J are TRBV30 and TRBJ1-2; TRBD1 matches at 8 bases. Germline V gene data show CDR1 as GTSNPN and CDR2 as SVGIG (reference sequence). The CDR3 spans 13 residues. The V gene end was trimmed by 3 bases and the J gene end by 4 bases; junction bases not matched to a gene: 4. This CDR3 reads CAWSRDRPYGYTF. The CDR3 DNA reads TGTGCCTGGAGCAGGGACAGGCCCTATGGCTACACCTTC.

The rearrangement links TRBV4-1 to TRBJ1-2, with TRBD1 matching over 7 bases. Germline V gene data show CDR1 as MGHRA and CDR2 as YSYEKL. This CDR3 spans 15 amino acids. V trimming: 0 bases; J trimming: 5 bases; junction bases outside the gene matches: 6. CDR3 residues: CASSQESRTGYGYTF. The CDR3 nucleotides read TGCGCCAGCAGCCAAGAGTCCCGGACAGGATATGGCTACACCTTC.

This sequence joins TRBV19 and TRBJ2-3, with D unresolved. The V gene's germline CDR1 is LNHDA and CDR2 SQIVND (reference sequence). Trimming left V 6 bases short and J 4 bases short, with 8 bases between. The CDR3 runs 12 residues. CDR3 in DNA: TGTGCCAGTAGCAGCCGGGCAGATACGCAGTATTTT. Protein: CASSSRADTQYF.

The chain has TRBV28 and TRBJ2-6; 8 bases fit TRBD2. V lost 5 bases and J lost 0; bases outside the gene matches: 6. This CDR3 has 17 residues. Germline V gene sequence: CDR1 MDHEN, CDR2 SYDVKM. As DNA, the CDR3 is TGTGCCAGCAGTCCCTCAAGCGGGAGCTCTGGGGCCAACGTCCTGACTTTC. Translation: CASSPSSGSSGANVLTF.